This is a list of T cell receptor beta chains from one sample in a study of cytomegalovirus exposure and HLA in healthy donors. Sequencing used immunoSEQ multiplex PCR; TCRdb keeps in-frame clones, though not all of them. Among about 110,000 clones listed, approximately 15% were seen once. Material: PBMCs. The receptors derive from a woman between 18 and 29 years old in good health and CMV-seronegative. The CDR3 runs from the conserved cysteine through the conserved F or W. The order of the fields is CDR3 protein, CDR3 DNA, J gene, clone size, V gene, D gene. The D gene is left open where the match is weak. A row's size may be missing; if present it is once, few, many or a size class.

CASSRTTSGGAGELFF | TGTGCCAGCAGCCGAACGACTAGCGGGGGGGCCGGGGAGCTGTTTTTT | TRBJ2-2 | NA | TRBV7-9 | TRBD2
CASSVGGLGTRPYGYTF | TGTGCCAGCAGCGTAGGGGGACTCGGAACTCGACCCTATGGCTACACCTTC | TRBJ1-2 | NA | TRBV9 | NA
CATSTTAGGVDEQYF | TGTGCCACCAGCACCACAGCGGGGGGGGTCGACGAGCAGTACTTC | TRBJ2-7 | few | TRBV15 | TRBD2
CASSLSVGRTYQPQHF | TGTGCCAGCAGCTTAAGCGTGGGGAGGACCTATCAGCCCCAGCATTTT | TRBJ1-5 | NA | TRBV7-2 | NA
CAIRSEILDRGTDTQYF | TGTGCCATCAGATCAGAAATCCTAGACAGGGGCACAGATACGCAGTATTTT | TRBJ2-3 | NA | TRBV10-3 | TRBD1
CASTIRQYEKLFF | TGTGCCAGCACCATTAGACAGTATGAAAAACTGTTTTTT | TRBJ1-4 | NA | TRBV6-5 | NA
CASSRRGQGVQPQHF | TGTGCCAGCAGTCGACGCGGACAGGGGGTCCAGCCCCAGCATTTT | TRBJ1-5 | few | TRBV6-5 | TRBD1
CTSSLRLAGATSYEQYF | TGCACCAGCAGCCTTCGACTAGCGGGAGCAACCTCCTACGAGCAGTACTTC | TRBJ2-7 | NA | TRBV1 | NA
CASSPTSGFGEIDYEQYF | TGTGCCAGCAGCCCCACGAGCGGGTTTGGAGAAATCGACTACGAGCAGTACTTC | TRBJ2-7 | NA | TRBV27 | NA
CASSSGQGRTEAFF | TGTGCCAGCAGTTCAGGACAGGGGAGGACTGAAGCTTTCTTT | TRBJ1-1 | NA | TRBV28 | TRBD1
CASSHSGTEVEKLFF | TGTGCCAGCAGCCACTCCGGGACAGAAGTCGAAAAACTGTTTTTT | TRBJ1-4 | few | TRBV4-2 | TRBD1
CASSFVSGGEAFF | TGTGCCAGCAGCTTCGTCTCGGGGGGGGAAGCTTTCTTT | TRBJ1-1 | few | TRBV5-6 | NA
CASSLAGTLNTEAFF | TGTGCCAGCAGCTTAGCTGGCACCTTGAACACTGAAGCTTTCTTT | TRBJ1-1 | few | TRBV7-8 | NA
CASSPFRGRTYQETQYF | TGTGCCAGTAGTCCGTTCAGGGGAAGGACCTATCAAGAGACCCAGTACTTC | TRBJ2-5 | NA | TRBV19 | NA
CASSHRQGEQFF | TGTGCCAGCAGTCACAGACAGGGCGAGCAGTTCTTC | TRBJ2-1 | few | TRBV6-5 | TRBD1
CASSHYEGQAGNTIYF | TGCGCCAGCAGCCACTACGAGGGACAGGCTGGAAACACCATATATTTT | TRBJ1-3 | NA | TRBV4-3 | TRBD1
CASSLVIARQETQYF | TGTGCCAGCAGCTTAGTCATCGCCAGGCAAGAGACCCAGTACTTC | TRBJ2-5 | NA | TRBV7-9 | NA
CASSKRGQGADTQYF | TGTGCCAGCAGTAAAAGGGGGCAGGGGGCAGATACGCAGTATTTT | TRBJ2-3 | NA | TRBV2 | TRBD1
CASRSDREAGYTF | TGTGCCAGCAGATCAGACAGGGAGGCTGGCTACACCTTC | TRBJ1-2 | NA | TRBV7-9 | TRBD1
CASIGTSGGYNEQFF | TGTGCCAGCATTGGGACTAGCGGGGGTTACAATGAGCAGTTCTTC | TRBJ2-1 | NA | TRBV28 | TRBD2
CASSGRGDGYTF | TGTGCCAGCAGCGGGCGGGGAGATGGCTACACCTTC | TRBJ1-2 | NA | TRBV9 | NA
CASSPDRGNEKLFF | TGTGCCAGCAGCCCTGACAGGGGGAACGAAAAACTGTTTTTT | TRBJ1-4 | few | TRBV6-5 | TRBD1
CSVREEANYGYTF | TGCAGCGTCAGAGAGGAAGCTAACTATGGCTACACCTTC | TRBJ1-2 | few | TRBV29-1 | NA
CATQGAGDTEAFF | TGTGCCACCCAGGGGGCCGGGGACACTGAAGCTTTCTTT | TRBJ1-1 | NA | TRBV10-3 | TRBD1
CASSRQGQGEGNTIYF | TGTGCCAGCAGCCGACAGGGACAGGGTGAGGGAAACACCATATATTTT | TRBJ1-3 | NA | TRBV4-2 | TRBD1
CASSYTGTGLRDTQYF | TGTGCCAGCAGCTACACCGGGACAGGTTTACGAGATACGCAGTATTTT | TRBJ2-3 | few | TRBV28 | TRBD1
CASSSDLGPPRGTQYF | TGCGCCAGCAGCTCGGATCTAGGTCCCCCAAGGGGTACGCAGTATTTT | TRBJ2-3 | few | TRBV5-1 | NA
CASSSRTSGRAETQYF | TGCGCCAGCAGCTCTAGGACTAGCGGGAGAGCAGAGACCCAGTACTTC | TRBJ2-5 | NA | TRBV5-1 | TRBD2
CASSSQAGPRGPAGELFF | TGTGCCAGCAGCAGCCAAGCCGGGCCCCGAGGGCCCGCCGGGGAGCTGTTTTTT | TRBJ2-2 | NA | TRBV13 | NA
CASSLGGTGGNYGYTF | TGTGCCAGCAGCTTGGGCGGGACAGGGGGAAACTATGGCTACACCTTC | TRBJ1-2 | NA | TRBV5-4 | TRBD1
CASSSGGLDEQYF | TGTGCCAGCAGCTCAGGGGGCCTCGACGAGCAGTACTTC | TRBJ2-7 | few | TRBV5-4 | TRBD1
CASSPTAGRAETQYF | TGTGCCAGCAGCCCAACCGCTGGGAGGGCGGAAACCCAGTACTTC | TRBJ2-5 | NA | TRBV7-2 | TRBD2
CASSSPGRLGSNSPLHF | TGTGCCAGTAGCTCCCCCGGACGCTTAGGGAGTAATTCACCCCTCCACTTT | TRBJ1-6 | NA | TRBV19 | NA
CASSNDREETQYF | TGTGCCAGCAGCAACGACAGGGAGGAGACCCAGTACTTC | TRBJ2-5 | few | TRBV6-5 | TRBD1
CASRDRGVGYEQYF | TGTGCCAGCAGGGACAGGGGGGTTGGGTACGAGCAGTACTTC | TRBJ2-7 | NA | TRBV28 | TRBD1
CASSYRQSSTDTQYF | TGTGCCAGCAGCTATCGACAGTCGAGCACAGATACGCAGTATTTT | TRBJ2-3 | few | TRBV7-2 | NA